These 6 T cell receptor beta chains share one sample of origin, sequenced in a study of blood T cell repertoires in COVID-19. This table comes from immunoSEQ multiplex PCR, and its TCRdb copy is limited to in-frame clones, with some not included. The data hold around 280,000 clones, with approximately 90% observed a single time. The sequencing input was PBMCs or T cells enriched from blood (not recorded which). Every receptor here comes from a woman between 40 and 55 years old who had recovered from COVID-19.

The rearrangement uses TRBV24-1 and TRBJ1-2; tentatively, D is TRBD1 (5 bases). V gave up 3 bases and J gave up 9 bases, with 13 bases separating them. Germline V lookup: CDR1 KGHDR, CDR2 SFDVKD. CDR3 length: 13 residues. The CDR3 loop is CATSDGGGDRYTF. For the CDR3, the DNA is TGTGCCACCAGTGATGGGGGAGGGGATCGCTACACCTTC.

CDR3 nucleotides: TGCGCCAGCGGTTCCGGGACAGGAAATTACAATGAGCAGTTCTTC. Protein product: CASGSGTGNYNEQFF. The chain uses TRBV5-1 and TRBJ2-1; 8 bases match TRBD1. The V gene's germline CDR1 is SGHRS and CDR2 YFSETQ. The CDR3 contains 15 residues. Unmatched junction bases numbered 10, after V lost 7 bases and J lost 4 bases.

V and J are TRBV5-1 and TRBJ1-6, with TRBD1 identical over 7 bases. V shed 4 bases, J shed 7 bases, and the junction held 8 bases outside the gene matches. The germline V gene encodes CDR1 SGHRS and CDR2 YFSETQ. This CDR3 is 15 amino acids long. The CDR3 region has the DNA TGCGCCAGCAGCGACAGCGGACAGGTGAATTCACCCCTCCACTTT. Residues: CASSDSGQVNSPLHF.

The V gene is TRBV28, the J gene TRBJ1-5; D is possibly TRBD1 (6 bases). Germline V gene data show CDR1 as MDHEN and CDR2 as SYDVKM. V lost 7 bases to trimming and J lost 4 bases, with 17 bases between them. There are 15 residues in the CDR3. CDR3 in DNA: TGTGCCAGCACGGAGCCAGGGGCGGAAAATCAGCCCCAGCATTTT. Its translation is CASTEPGAENQPQHF.

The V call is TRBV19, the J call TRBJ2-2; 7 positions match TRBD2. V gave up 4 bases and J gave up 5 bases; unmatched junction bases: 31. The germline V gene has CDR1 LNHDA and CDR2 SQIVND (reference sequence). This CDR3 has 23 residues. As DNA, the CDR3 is TGTGCCAGTAGTACCCCAATCGAATTCATACTGTCCTTTACTAGCGTTGGTACCGGGGAGCTGTTTTTT. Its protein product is CASSTPIEFILSFTSVGTGELFF.

CDR3 DNA: TGTGCCAGCTCACGACGGGTGCCTGGAGAGAACACTGAAGCTTTCTTT. This gives the protein CASSRRVPGENTEAFF. The V call is TRBV18, the J call TRBJ1-1; D uncertain. The CDR3 covers 16 residues. V lost 4 bases, J lost 1 base, and 16 bases lay in between. Per germline, CDR1 KGHSH and CDR2 LQKENI.